Listed below are T cell receptor beta chains from one sample, sequenced in a study of OX40 agonist ivuxolimab in advanced cancers. TCRdb's table, derived via immunoSEQ multiplex PCR, lists solely in-frame clones and lacks some. The sample includes 70,000 to 95,000 clones, approximately 91% seen only once; the top ten take around 0.75%. Material: CD4+ or CD8+ T cells sorted from blood, obtained in a trial of the OX40 agonist ivuxolimab. The receptor source for this set is an adult with an advanced solid tumor such as melanoma, head and neck, liver or kidney cancer. Each CDR3 is given with its conserved first and last residue. Fields, in order: D gene, V gene, J gene, clone size, CDR3 protein, CDR3 DNA. A D gene is named only where the DNA matches it firmly. Rows give clone size only sometimes, using once, few, many, or a class for an expanded clone.

D gene: -
V gene: TRBV25-1
J gene: TRBJ1-5
clone size: -
CDR3 protein: CASSGPRYNQPQHF
CDR3 DNA: TGTGCCAGCAGTGGCCCTCGATACAATCAGCCCCAGCATTTT

D gene: -
V gene: TRBV28
J gene: TRBJ2-1
clone size: -
CDR3 protein: CASSRGLDEQFF
CDR3 DNA: TGTGCCAGTTCACGGGGGTTGGATGAGCAGTTCTTC

D gene: -
V gene: TRBV27
J gene: TRBJ1-4
clone size: -
CDR3 protein: CASSLRRYNEKLFF
CDR3 DNA: TGTGCCAGCAGTCTGAGACGCTATAATGAAAAACTGTTTTTT

D gene: TRBD1
V gene: TRBV5-1
J gene: TRBJ1-2
clone size: -
CDR3 protein: CASSTGDYGYTF
CDR3 DNA: TGCGCCAGCAGCACAGGGGACTATGGCTACACCTTC

D gene: TRBD1
V gene: TRBV5-1
J gene: TRBJ1-2
clone size: -
CDR3 protein: CASSLTGQDVYGYTF
CDR3 DNA: TGCGCCAGCAGCTTAACCGGACAGGATGTTTATGGCTACACCTTC

D gene: -
V gene: TRBV30
J gene: TRBJ1-2
clone size: -
CDR3 protein: CAWSLGVNYGYTF
CDR3 DNA: TGTGCCTGGAGTCTAGGGGTTAACTATGGCTACACCTTC

D gene: TRBD1
V gene: TRBV19
J gene: TRBJ2-3
clone size: -
CDR3 protein: CASKNLQGNTQYF
CDR3 DNA: TGTGCCAGTAAGAACCTACAGGGGAATACGCAGTATTTT

D gene: -
V gene: TRBV7-2
J gene: TRBJ2-1
clone size: -
CDR3 protein: CASRNGPEQFF
CDR3 DNA: TGTGCCAGCAGAAATGGCCCTGAGCAGTTCTTC

D gene: -
V gene: TRBV10-2
J gene: TRBJ2-2
clone size: -
CDR3 protein: CASSSSGTGELFF
CDR3 DNA: TGCGCCAGCAGTTCCAGCGGAACCGGGGAGCTGTTTTTT

D gene: -
V gene: TRBV5-1
J gene: TRBJ1-1
clone size: -
CDR3 protein: CASSLGVFRNTEAFF
CDR3 DNA: TGCGCCAGCAGCTTGGGGGTATTCCGGAACACTGAAGCTTTCTTT

D gene: TRBD1
V gene: TRBV4-3
J gene: TRBJ1-1
clone size: -
CDR3 protein: CASSQDGARGGTEAFF
CDR3 DNA: TGCGCCAGCAGCCAAGATGGGGCCAGGGGGGGCACTGAAGCTTTCTTT

D gene: -
V gene: TRBV11-2
J gene: TRBJ2-1
clone size: -
CDR3 protein: CASGERTGQRFF
CDR3 DNA: TGTGCCAGCGGAGAACGAACAGGGCAGAGGTTCTTC

D gene: -
V gene: TRBV2
J gene: TRBJ2-5
clone size: once
CDR3 protein: CASSDNLAWETQYF
CDR3 DNA: TGTGCCAGCAGTGACAATCTAGCATGGGAGACCCAGTACTTC

D gene: -
V gene: TRBV12-5
J gene: TRBJ2-5
clone size: -
CDR3 protein: CASGFTQLQETQYF
CDR3 DNA: TGTGCTAGTGGTTTTACTCAGTTACAAGAGACCCAGTACTTC

D gene: TRBD2
V gene: TRBV5-4
J gene: TRBJ2-5
clone size: -
CDR3 protein: CASSRSGNHQETQYF
CDR3 DNA: TGTGCCAGCAGCCGGAGCGGGAACCACCAAGAGACCCAGTACTTC

D gene: -
V gene: TRBV7-9
J gene: TRBJ2-1
clone size: -
CDR3 protein: CASSLAVYEQFF
CDR3 DNA: TGTGCCAGCAGCTTAGCTGTATATGAGCAGTTCTTC

D gene: -
V gene: TRBV2
J gene: TRBJ1-1
clone size: -
CDR3 protein: CASSSRAGSNTEAFF
CDR3 DNA: TGTGCCAGCAGTTCCCGGGCAGGCTCGAACACTGAAGCTTTCTTT

D gene: -
V gene: TRBV20-1
J gene: TRBJ2-7
clone size: -
CDR3 protein: CSASDGGLQYF
CDR3 DNA: TGCAGTGCGTCCGACGGCGGACTTCAGTACTTC

D gene: -
V gene: TRBV2
J gene: TRBJ1-2
clone size: -
CDR3 protein: CASSDAAGYGYTF
CDR3 DNA: TGTGCCAGCAGCGATGCGGCGGGATATGGCTACACCTTC

D gene: -
V gene: TRBV5-7
J gene: TRBJ1-5
clone size: -
CDR3 protein: CASSLVGINQPQHF
CDR3 DNA: TGTGCCAGCAGCTTGGTCGGGATCAATCAGCCCCAGCATTTT

D gene: TRBD2
V gene: TRBV6-1
J gene: TRBJ2-4
clone size: -
CDR3 protein: CASSVLADKNIQYF
CDR3 DNA: TGTGCCAGCTCCGTCCTAGCGGATAAAAACATTCAGTACTTC

D gene: TRBD1
V gene: TRBV11-2
J gene: TRBJ1-1
clone size: few
CDR3 protein: CASSLGTGVNTEAFF
CDR3 DNA: TGTGCCAGCAGCCTGGGGACAGGTGTGAACACTGAAGCTTTCTTT

D gene: TRBD1
V gene: TRBV7-2
J gene: TRBJ2-7
clone size: -
CDR3 protein: CASSFGQASYEQYF
CDR3 DNA: TGTGCCAGCAGCTTTGGACAGGCCTCCTACGAGCAGTACTTC

D gene: -
V gene: TRBV18
J gene: TRBJ1-1
clone size: -
CDR3 protein: CASSKRRAEAFF
CDR3 DNA: TGTGCCAGCTCAAAAAGACGGGCCGAAGCTTTCTTT

D gene: -
V gene: TRBV7-2
J gene: TRBJ2-5
clone size: -
CDR3 protein: CASSPALQETQYF
CDR3 DNA: TGTGCCAGCAGCCCAGCGCTACAAGAGACCCAGTACTTC

D gene: TRBD1
V gene: TRBV7-2
J gene: TRBJ1-3
clone size: -
CDR3 protein: CASSPRTGGTLNTIYF
CDR3 DNA: TGTGCCAGCAGCCCAAGGACAGGGGGGACTTTAAACACCATATATTTT

D gene: -
V gene: TRBV18
J gene: TRBJ2-3
clone size: -
CDR3 protein: CASSLTGRDTQYF
CDR3 DNA: TGTGCCAGCTCGCTTACAGGGAGGGATACGCAGTATTTT

D gene: TRBD1
V gene: TRBV4-3
J gene: TRBJ2-3
clone size: -
CDR3 protein: CASSRGTGGPTDTQYF
CDR3 DNA: TGCGCCAGCAGCCGTGGGACAGGGGGGCCCACAGATACGCAGTATTTT

D gene: TRBD1
V gene: TRBV5-1
J gene: TRBJ1-6
clone size: -
CDR3 protein: CASSSDRENSPLHF
CDR3 DNA: TGCGCCAGCAGCTCGGACAGGGAAAATTCACCCCTCCACTTT

D gene: -
V gene: TRBV6-6
J gene: TRBJ1-3
clone size: -
CDR3 protein: CASSRRGSSGNTIYF
CDR3 DNA: TGTGCCAGCAGTAGGAGGGGCTCCTCTGGAAACACCATATATTTT

D gene: -
V gene: TRBV19
J gene: TRBJ1-5
clone size: -
CDR3 protein: CASSTRGNQPQHF
CDR3 DNA: TGTGCCAGTAGTACGCGGGGGAATCAGCCCCAGCATTTT

D gene: -
V gene: TRBV7-2
J gene: TRBJ1-4
clone size: many
CDR3 protein: CASSLSQGGGEKLFF
CDR3 DNA: TGTGCCAGCAGCTTATCGCAGGGTGGTGGGGAAAAACTGTTTTTT

D gene: TRBD1
V gene: TRBV7-2
J gene: TRBJ1-4
clone size: -
CDR3 protein: CASSLQGAFEKLFF
CDR3 DNA: TGTGCCAGCAGCTTACAGGGGGCTTTTGAAAAACTGTTTTTT

D gene: TRBD2
V gene: TRBV11-2
J gene: TRBJ2-5
clone size: -
CDR3 protein: CASSLVSSGKQETQYF
CDR3 DNA: TGTGCCAGCAGCTTAGTGTCTAGCGGAAAACAAGAGACCCAGTACTTC

D gene: -
V gene: TRBV18
J gene: TRBJ2-2
clone size: -
CDR3 protein: CASSPKIGTGFSGELFF
CDR3 DNA: TGTGCCAGCTCACCGAAAATCGGAACAGGGTTTTCTGGGGAGCTGTTTTTT

D gene: TRBD1
V gene: TRBV4-3
J gene: TRBJ1-4
clone size: -
CDR3 protein: CASSQLPTGGEKLFF
CDR3 DNA: TGCGCCAGCAGCCAATTACCGACAGGGGGAGAAAAACTGTTTTTT

D gene: TRBD1
V gene: TRBV18
J gene: TRBJ2-7
clone size: -
CDR3 protein: CASSPDRAHEQYF
CDR3 DNA: TGTGCCAGCTCACCGGACAGGGCCCACGAGCAGTACTTC

D gene: TRBD2
V gene: TRBV28
J gene: TRBJ2-7
clone size: few
CDR3 protein: CASSLGGRLHEQYF
CDR3 DNA: TGTGCCAGCAGTTTAGGCGGGAGACTCCACGAGCAGTACTTC

D gene: -
V gene: TRBV5-6
J gene: TRBJ1-1
clone size: few
CDR3 protein: CASSFIAGGTEAFF
CDR3 DNA: TGTGCCAGCAGCTTCATCGCGGGCGGCACTGAAGCTTTCTTT

D gene: -
V gene: TRBV27
J gene: TRBJ2-5
clone size: once
CDR3 protein: CASSLSSGTQYF
CDR3 DNA: TGTGCCAGCAGTTTATCCAGTGGGACCCAGTACTTC

D gene: -
V gene: TRBV5-4
J gene: TRBJ2-5
clone size: -
CDR3 protein: CASSLVISGQETQYF
CDR3 DNA: TGTGCCAGCAGCTTGGTAATTAGCGGCCAAGAGACCCAGTACTTC

D gene: TRBD2
V gene: TRBV28
J gene: TRBJ2-3
clone size: few
CDR3 protein: CASSPLAGGADTQYF
CDR3 DNA: TGTGCCAGCAGCCCACTAGCGGGAGGGGCAGATACGCAGTATTTT

D gene: -
V gene: TRBV16
J gene: TRBJ2-7
clone size: -
CDR3 protein: CASLLKTSYEQYF
CDR3 DNA: TGTGCCAGTTTACTGAAAACGTCCTACGAGCAGTACTTC

D gene: TRBD2
V gene: TRBV6-5
J gene: TRBJ2-3
clone size: -
CDR3 protein: CASRRLAGDTQYF
CDR3 DNA: TGTGCCAGCAGACGACTAGCGGGAGATACGCAGTATTTT

D gene: -
V gene: TRBV7-2
J gene: TRBJ1-2
clone size: -
CDR3 protein: CASSFRTGWGDPNYGYTF
CDR3 DNA: TGTGCCAGCAGCTTCCGCACTGGATGGGGGGACCCCAACTATGGCTACACCTTC

D gene: -
V gene: TRBV6-6
J gene: TRBJ2-7
clone size: -
CDR3 protein: CASSSGGSSYEQYF
CDR3 DNA: TGTGCCAGCAGTTCTGGGGGGAGCTCCTACGAGCAGTACTTC

D gene: -
V gene: TRBV6-1
J gene: TRBJ2-7
clone size: -
CDR3 protein: CASSLPGLREQYF
CDR3 DNA: TGTGCCAGCAGCCTTCCGGGTCTACGGGAGCAGTACTTC

D gene: -
V gene: TRBV4-3
J gene: TRBJ1-6
clone size: -
CDR3 protein: CASSQDMDSPLHF
CDR3 DNA: TGCGCCAGCAGCCAAGATATGGATTCACCCCTCCACTTT

D gene: -
V gene: TRBV7-9
J gene: TRBJ2-1
clone size: -
CDR3 protein: CASSQRRERSNEQFF
CDR3 DNA: TGTGCCAGCAGCCAAAGGAGGGAGAGGTCGAATGAGCAGTTCTTC

D gene: -
V gene: TRBV7-2
J gene: TRBJ2-1
clone size: -
CDR3 protein: CASSLGRATYNEQFF
CDR3 DNA: TGTGCCAGCAGCTTAGGCAGGGCAACCTACAATGAGCAGTTCTTC

D gene: TRBD2
V gene: TRBV4-2
J gene: TRBJ2-3
clone size: -
CDR3 protein: CASRFSGAVDTQYF
CDR3 DNA: TGTGCCAGCAGGTTTAGCGGGGCCGTAGATACGCAGTATTTT

D gene: -
V gene: TRBV27
J gene: TRBJ2-1
clone size: -
CDR3 protein: CASSFEGNEQFF
CDR3 DNA: TGTGCCAGCAGTTTTGAGGGGAATGAGCAGTTCTTC

D gene: -
V gene: TRBV10-3
J gene: TRBJ2-6
clone size: -
CDR3 protein: CAISESYSGANVLTF
CDR3 DNA: TGTGCCATCAGTGAGTCTTACTCTGGGGCCAACGTCCTGACTTTC

D gene: -
V gene: TRBV5-1
J gene: TRBJ2-3
clone size: -
CDR3 protein: CASSPPVTDTQYF
CDR3 DNA: TGCGCCAGCAGCCCCCCCGTCACAGATACGCAGTATTTT

D gene: -
V gene: TRBV30
J gene: TRBJ2-5
clone size: -
CDR3 protein: CASAGDRVSETQYF
CDR3 DNA: TGTGCCTCAGCGGGGGACAGGGTATCAGAGACCCAGTACTTC